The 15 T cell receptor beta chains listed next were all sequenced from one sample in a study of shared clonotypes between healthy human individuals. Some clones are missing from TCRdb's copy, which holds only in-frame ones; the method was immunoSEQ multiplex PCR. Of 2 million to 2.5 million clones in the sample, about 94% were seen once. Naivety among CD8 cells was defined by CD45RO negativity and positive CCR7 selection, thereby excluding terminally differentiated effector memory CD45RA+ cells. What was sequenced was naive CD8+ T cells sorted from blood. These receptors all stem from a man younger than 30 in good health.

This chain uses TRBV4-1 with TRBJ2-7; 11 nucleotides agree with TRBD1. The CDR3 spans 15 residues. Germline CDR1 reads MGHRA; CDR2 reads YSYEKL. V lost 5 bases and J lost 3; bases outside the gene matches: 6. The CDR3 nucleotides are TGCGCCAGCAGCTACGCCGGGACAGGGGGCTACGAGCAGTACTTC. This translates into CASSYAGTGGYEQYF.

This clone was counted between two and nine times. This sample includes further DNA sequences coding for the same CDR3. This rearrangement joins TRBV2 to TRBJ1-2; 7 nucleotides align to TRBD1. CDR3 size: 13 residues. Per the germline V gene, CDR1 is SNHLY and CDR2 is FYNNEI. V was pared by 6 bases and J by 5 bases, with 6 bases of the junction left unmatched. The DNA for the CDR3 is TGTGCCAGCAGCCTTGGACAGGTTTATGGCTACACCTTC. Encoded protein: CASSLGQVYGYTF.

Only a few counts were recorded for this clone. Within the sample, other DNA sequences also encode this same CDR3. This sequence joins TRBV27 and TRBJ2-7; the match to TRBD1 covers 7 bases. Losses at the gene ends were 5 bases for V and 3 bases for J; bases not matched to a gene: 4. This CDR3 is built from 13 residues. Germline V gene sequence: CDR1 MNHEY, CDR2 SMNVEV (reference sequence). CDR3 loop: CASSPDRFYEQYF. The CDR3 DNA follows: TGTGCCAGCAGTCCGGACAGGTTCTACGAGCAGTACTTC.

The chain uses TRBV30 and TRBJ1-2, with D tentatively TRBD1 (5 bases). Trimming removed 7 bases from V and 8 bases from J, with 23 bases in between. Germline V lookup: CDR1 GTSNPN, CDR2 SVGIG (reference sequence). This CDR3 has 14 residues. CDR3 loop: CAYTRGASNEGYTF. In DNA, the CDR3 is TGTGCCTACACGCGCGGGGCGTCTAATGAGGGCTACACCTTC.

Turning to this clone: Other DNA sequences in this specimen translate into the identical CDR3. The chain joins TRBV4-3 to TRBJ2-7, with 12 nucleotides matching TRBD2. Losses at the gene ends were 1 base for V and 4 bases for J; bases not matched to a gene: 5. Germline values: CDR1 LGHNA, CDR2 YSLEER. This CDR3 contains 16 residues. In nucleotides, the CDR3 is TGCGCCAGCAGCCAAGGGCTAGGACTAGCGGGGTACGAGCAGTACTTC. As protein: CASSQGLGLAGYEQYF.

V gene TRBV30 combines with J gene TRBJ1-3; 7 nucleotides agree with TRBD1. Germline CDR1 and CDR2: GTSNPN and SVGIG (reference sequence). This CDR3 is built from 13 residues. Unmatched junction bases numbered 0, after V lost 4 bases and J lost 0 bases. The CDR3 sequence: CAWTGGSGNTIYF. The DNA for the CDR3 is TGTGCCTGGACAGGGGGCTCTGGAAACACCATATATTTT.

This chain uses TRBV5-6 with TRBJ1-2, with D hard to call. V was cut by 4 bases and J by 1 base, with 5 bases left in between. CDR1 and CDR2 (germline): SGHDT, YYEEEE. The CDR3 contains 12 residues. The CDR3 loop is CASSVSNYGYTF. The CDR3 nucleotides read TGTGCCAGCAGCGTCAGTAACTATGGCTACACCTTC.

This chain's CDR3 is CASSSREGTEAFF. The CDR3 DNA follows: TGTGCCAGCAGTTCACGGGAGGGCACTGAAGCTTTCTTT. The V gene is TRBV28, the J gene TRBJ1-1; D unresolved. Germline loops: CDR1 MDHEN, CDR2 SYDVKM. The ends were cut back, 4 bases at V and 4 bases at J, with 10 bases in the middle. The CDR3 is 13 residues long.

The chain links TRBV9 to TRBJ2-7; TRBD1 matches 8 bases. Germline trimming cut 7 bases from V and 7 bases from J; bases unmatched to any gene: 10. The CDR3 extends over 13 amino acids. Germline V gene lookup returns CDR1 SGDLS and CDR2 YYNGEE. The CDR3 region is CASQGQGAGEQYF. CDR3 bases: TGTGCCAGCCAGGGGCAGGGGGCCGGTGAGCAGTACTTC.

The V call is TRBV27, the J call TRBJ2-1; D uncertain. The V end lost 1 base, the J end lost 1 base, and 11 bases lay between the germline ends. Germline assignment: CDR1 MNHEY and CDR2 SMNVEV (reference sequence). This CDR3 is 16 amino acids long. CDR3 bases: TGTGCCAGCAGTTTATTGGTATCTCCATCCTACAATGAGCAGTTCTTC. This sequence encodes CASSLLVSPSYNEQFF.

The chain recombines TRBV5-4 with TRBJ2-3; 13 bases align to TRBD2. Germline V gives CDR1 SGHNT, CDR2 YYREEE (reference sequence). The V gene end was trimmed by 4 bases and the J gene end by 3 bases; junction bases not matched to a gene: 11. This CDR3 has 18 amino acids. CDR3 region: CASSREPGLAGLTDTQYF. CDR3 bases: TGTGCCAGCAGCCGAGAGCCGGGACTAGCGGGGCTTACAGATACGCAGTATTTT.

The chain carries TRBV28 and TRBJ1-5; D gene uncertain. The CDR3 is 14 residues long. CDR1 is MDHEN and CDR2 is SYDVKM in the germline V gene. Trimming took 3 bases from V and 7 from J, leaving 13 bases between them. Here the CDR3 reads CASSFKTSRQPQHF. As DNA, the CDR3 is TGTGCCAGCAGTTTCAAGACATCCAGACAGCCCCAGCATTTT. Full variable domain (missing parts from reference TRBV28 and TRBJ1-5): DVKVTQSSRYLVKRTGEKVFLECVQDMDHENMFWYRQDPGLGLRLIYFSYDVKMKEKGDIPEGYSVSREKKERFSLILESASTNQTSMYLCASSFKTSRQPQHFGDGTRLSIL.

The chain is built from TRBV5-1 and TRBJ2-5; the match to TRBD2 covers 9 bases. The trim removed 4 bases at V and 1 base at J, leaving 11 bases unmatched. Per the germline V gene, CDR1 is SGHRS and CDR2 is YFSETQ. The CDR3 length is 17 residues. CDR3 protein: CASSPWGSGGLQETQYF. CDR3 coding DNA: TGCGCCAGCAGCCCGTGGGGTAGCGGGGGCCTCCAAGAGACCCAGTACTTC.

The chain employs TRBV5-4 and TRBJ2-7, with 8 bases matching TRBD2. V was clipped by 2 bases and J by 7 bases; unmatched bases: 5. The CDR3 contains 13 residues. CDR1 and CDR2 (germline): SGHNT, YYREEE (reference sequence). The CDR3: CASSFSGALEQYF. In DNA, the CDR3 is TGTGCCAGCAGCTTTAGCGGGGCTTTGGAGCAGTACTTC.

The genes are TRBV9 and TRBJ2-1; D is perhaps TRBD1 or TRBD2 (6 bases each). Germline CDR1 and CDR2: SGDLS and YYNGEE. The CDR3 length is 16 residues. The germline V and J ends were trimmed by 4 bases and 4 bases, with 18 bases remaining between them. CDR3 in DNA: TGTGCCAGCAGCCCCGGAGGGCAGGGGAAGTACAATGAGCAGTTCTTC. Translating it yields CASSPGGQGKYNEQFF.